This TCR beta chain emerged from a study of blood T cell repertoires in COVID-19. Study-level background: Donors in the United States, Italy and Spain gave samples during acute or convalescent COVID-19.

In the source study's methods: Reference gene primer amplification yielded estimated nucleated cell counts. Sequencing was performed with immunoSEQ multiplex PCR; in TCRdb, only in-frame clones are kept and a portion is missing. V, J and clone size are those of that table, while D and trimming were read from the DNA. The profile covers about 200,000 clones, with 70% to 90% appearing a single time and more than 5.5% taken by the ten largest. The germline V gene has CDR1 SGDLS and CDR2 YYNGEE. CDR3 size: 15 residues. V lost 0 bases to trimming and J lost 1 base; unmatched junction nucleotides: 3. Sequenced sample: peripheral blood. The rearrangement links TRBV9 to TRBJ2-7, with TRBD1 matching over 8 bases. This receptor was identified in an elderly man with acute or convalescent COVID-19. The CDR3 DNA reads TGTGCCAGCAGCGTAGGGGGGACAGGTTCCTACGAGCAGTACTTC. This codes for CASSVGGTGSYEQYF.